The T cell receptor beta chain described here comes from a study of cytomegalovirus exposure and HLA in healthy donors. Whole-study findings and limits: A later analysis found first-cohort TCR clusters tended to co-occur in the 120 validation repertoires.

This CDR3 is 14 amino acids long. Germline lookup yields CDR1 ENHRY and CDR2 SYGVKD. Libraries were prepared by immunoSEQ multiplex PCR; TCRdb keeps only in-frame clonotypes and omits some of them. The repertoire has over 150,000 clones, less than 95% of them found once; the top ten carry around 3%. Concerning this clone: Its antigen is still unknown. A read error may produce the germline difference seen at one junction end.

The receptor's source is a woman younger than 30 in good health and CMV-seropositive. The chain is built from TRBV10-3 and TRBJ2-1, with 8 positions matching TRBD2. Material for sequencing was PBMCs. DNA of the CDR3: TGTGCCATCTCGTCCGGGGGGGCCTACGATGAGCAGTTCTTC. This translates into CAISSGGAYDEQFF.